The 29 T cell receptor beta chains given below trace back to one sample, sequenced in a study of PD-1 blockade in classical Hodgkin lymphoma. Patients all relapsed after autologous stem cell transplantation, and there was variation in brentuximab vedotin exposure. Some clones are missing from TCRdb's copy, which holds only in-frame ones; the method was immunoSEQ multiplex PCR. This sample has some 150,000 clones, with less than 80% found just once. Specimen: peripheral blood mononuclear cells (PBMCs), collected before the second cycle of nivolumab. The origin of the receptors is a human donor with classical Hodgkin lymphoma.

The genes are TRBV5-1 and TRBJ2-7, with TRBD1 matching 8 bases. The CDR3 spans 15 residues. Trimming cost V 0 bases and J 2 bases; bases outside gene matches: 4. Germline V gene sequence: CDR1 SGHRS, CDR2 YFSETQ. The CDR3 sequence: CASSLVGQVPYEQYF. For the CDR3, the DNA is TGCGCCAGCAGCTTGGTGGGACAGGTACCCTACGAGCAGTACTTC.

The chain is built from TRBV5-1 and TRBJ2-2; 7 bases line up with TRBD2. This CDR3 region has 15 residues. Germline V gene sequence: CDR1 SGHRS, CDR2 YFSETQ. After removal of 4 bases from V and 2 bases from J, the junction contained 5 bases not matched to a gene. Here the CDR3 DNA reads TGCGCCAGCAGCCCCGGGACTATCAACACCGGGGAGCTGTTTTTT. Protein product: CASSPGTINTGELFF.

This clone was detected a few times. The chain is built from TRBV28 and TRBJ1-5; perhaps TRBD1 as D (5 bases). Trimming shortened V by 3 bases and J by 3 bases, and 21 bases separated the two germline ends. Germline V gives CDR1 MDHEN, CDR2 SYDVKM. This CDR3 is 18 amino acids long. The CDR3 DNA follows: TGTGCCAGCAGTTTCCGGGCTACAGGTAAAAGACCCAATCAGCCCCAGCATTTT. It yields the protein CASSFRATGKRPNQPQHF.

This clone was observed once. The rearrangement joins TRBV10-3 to TRBJ2-1; 14 bases are a match to TRBD2. V trimming: 0 bases; J trimming: 8 bases; junction bases outside the gene matches: 12. The CDR3 runs to 19 residues. CDR1 is ENHRY and CDR2 is SYGVKD in the germline V gene. As DNA, the CDR3 is TGTGCCATCAGTGAGTCGTCCCACAGGACTAGCGGGGGGATGGATGAGCAGTTCTTC. Translating gives CAISESSHRTSGGMDEQFF.

The chain carries TRBV18 and TRBJ2-2, with D tentatively TRBD1 (5 bases). Trimming removed 2 bases from V and 3 bases from J, with 16 bases in between. This CDR3 region has 17 residues. Germline V CDR1 and CDR2: KGHSH, LQKENI. CDR3 protein: CASSPNRAGRDTGELFF. The CDR3 bases are TGTGCCAGCTCACCAAATAGGGCAGGGCGTGACACCGGGGAGCTGTTTTTT.

The gene calls are TRBV29-1 and TRBJ2-3; 8 nucleotides match TRBD1. The CDR3 length is 13 residues. The V and J ends lost 7 bases and 2 bases, in that order; junction bases with no gene match: 5. CDR1 SQVTM and CDR2 ANQGSEA come from the germline V gene. The CDR3 reads CSARTGTTDTQYF. CDR3 DNA sequence: TGCAGCGCCCGGACAGGGACCACAGATACGCAGTATTTT.

This rearrangement joins TRBV7-9 to TRBJ2-2; no firm D call. The CDR3 loop spans 15 amino acids. Trimming left V 5 bases short and J 4 bases short, with 14 bases between. From germline, CDR1 is SEHNR and CDR2 FQNEAQ (reference sequence). The CDR3 loop reads CASSPPILFTGELFF. The CDR3 DNA is TGTGCCAGCAGCCCCCCCATTTTGTTCACCGGGGAGCTGTTTTTT.

The rearrangement uses TRBV7-2 and TRBJ2-7; 9 bases align to TRBD1. With V trimmed by 3 bases and J by 1 base, 7 bases remained unmatched. CDR3 length: 16 amino acids. CDR1 SGHTA and CDR2 FQGNSA come from the germline V gene. CDR3 nucleotide sequence: TGTGCCAGCAGCTTTTCGGAAGGGACAGGGTCCTACGAGCAGTACTTC. This codes for CASSFSEGTGSYEQYF.

This chain links TRBV28 with TRBJ1-1, with no clear D. In germline, CDR1 is MDHEN, CDR2 SYDVKM. CDR3 length: 13 residues. V lost 7 bases, J lost 7 bases, and 16 bases lay in between. The CDR3 reads CASTNNWSHEAFF. DNA of the CDR3: TGTGCCAGCACCAATAACTGGAGTCATGAAGCTTTCTTT.

V usage is TRBV5-4 and J usage is TRBJ2-1, with 8 bases identical to TRBD1. V shed 3 bases and J 2 bases; nucleotides not matched to a gene: 4. CDR3 length: 15 amino acids. Germline V gene lookup returns CDR1 SGHNT and CDR2 YYREEE (reference sequence). CDR3 protein: CASSSPDRAYNEQFF. The CDR3 DNA is TGTGCCAGCAGCTCGCCGGACAGGGCCTACAATGAGCAGTTCTTC.

The chain joins TRBV6-5 to TRBJ1-6; D is unclear. Trimming cost V 2 bases and J 0 bases, with 8 bases left between them. The CDR3 covers 16 residues. The V gene's germline CDR1 is MNHEY and CDR2 SVGAGI. This CDR3 reads CASSYMGSSYNSPLHF. The CDR3, as DNA: TGTGCCAGCAGTTACATGGGAAGCTCCTATAATTCACCCCTCCACTTT.

The CDR3 here is CASSPTLSTDTQYF. The DNA of the CDR3 is TGTGCCAGCAGCCCTACATTGAGCACAGATACGCAGTATTTT. The chain employs TRBV7-6 and TRBJ2-3; D unclear. Germline V gene data show CDR1 as SGHVS and CDR2 as FNYEAQ. Deletions cut 5 bases from V and 0 bases from J, with 9 bases between. The CDR3 loop spans 14 amino acids.

This chain uses TRBV5-6 with TRBJ2-7; unclear D gene. CDR1 is SGHDT and CDR2 is YYEEEE in the germline V gene. V gave up 0 bases and J gave up 3 bases, with 10 bases separating them. The length of the CDR3 is 14 residues. The CDR3 spells CASSLEGTHYEQYF. As DNA, the CDR3 is TGTGCCAGCAGCTTGGAGGGCACCCACTACGAGCAGTACTTC.

The J gene is TRBJ2-3, the V gene TRBV27; D is possibly TRBD2 (7 bases). V dropped 2 bases and J dropped 2 bases, with 14 bases sitting between them. The germline gives CDR1 MNHEY, CDR2 SMNVEV (reference sequence). The CDR3 runs 16 residues. The CDR3 sequence: CASSLKGGDYTDTQYF. The CDR3 DNA reads TGTGCCAGCAGTTTAAAGGGGGGGGATTACACAGATACGCAGTATTTT.

This clone has just a few counts. V is TRBV4-2 and J is TRBJ2-7; D uncertain. Germline CDR1 and CDR2: LGHNA and YNFKEQ. V lost 3 bases to trimming and J lost 4 bases, with 7 bases between them. This CDR3 spans 12 amino acids. CDR3 residues: CASSQPGYEQYF. In nucleotides, the CDR3 is TGTGCCAGCAGCCAGCCCGGTTACGAGCAGTACTTC.

The chain recombines TRBV6-5 with TRBJ1-3; 7 nucleotides line up with TRBD1. The CDR3 contains 13 residues. Germline CDR1 and CDR2: MNHEY and SVGAGI. V trimming: 6 bases; J trimming: 4 bases; junction bases outside the gene matches: 3. CDR3 coding DNA: TGTGCCAGCAGACGGACAGGAGGAAACACCATATATTTT. Protein product: CASRRTGGNTIYF.

This rearrangement joins TRBV7-2 to TRBJ1-1, with D perhaps TRBD1 (6 bases). The CDR3 loop spans 15 amino acids. From germline, CDR1 is SGHTA and CDR2 FQGNSA. V lost 3 bases to trimming and J lost 5 bases, with 16 bases between them. The CDR3 loop is CASSFILGARTEAFF. The CDR3, as DNA: TGTGCCAGCAGCTTCATACTGGGGGCGCGGACTGAAGCTTTCTTT.

This clone was counted a single time. The gene calls are TRBV19 and TRBJ2-3; D might be TRBD1 (6 bases). Germline V lookup: CDR1 LNHDA, CDR2 SQIVND (reference sequence). V was shortened by 4 bases and J by 6 bases, with 17 bases between the two germline ends. The CDR3 totals 15 residues. As DNA, the CDR3 is TGTGCCAGTAGTAGTGGCAGGGGCCTTTTCGATACGCAGTATTTT. It codes for CASSSGRGLFDTQYF.

This clone was detected only a few times. This chain joins TRBV5-1 and TRBJ2-5; D ambiguous. V was clipped by 4 bases and J by 2 bases, with 9 bases between them. CDR1 and CDR2 (germline): SGHRS, YFSETQ. The CDR3 totals 13 residues. The CDR3 bases are TGCGCCAGCAGCCCCCAGCTGCAAGAGACCCAGTACTTC. It is translated as CASSPQLQETQYF.

In this sample, this clone turned up a few times. The chain recombines TRBV30 with TRBJ2-7; 8 bases are shared with TRBD1. The germline CDR1 and CDR2 sequences are GTSNPN and SVGIG (reference sequence). J gave up 2 bases and V 5 bases, and 5 bases lay outside the gene matches. CDR3 length equals 13 residues. DNA for the CDR3: TGTGCCTGGGACAGGGGACGCGCCTACGAGCAGTACTTC. Encoded protein: CAWDRGRAYEQYF.

This clone was counted only a few times. The chain combines TRBV5-1 with TRBJ2-4; 8 bases fit TRBD1. The CDR3 has 18 residues. V shed 0 bases, J shed 8 bases, and the junction held 16 bases outside the gene matches. CDR1 is SGHRS, CDR2 YFSETQ, per germline. The CDR3 loop is CASSLAPLGQGGGDIQYF. DNA of the CDR3: TGCGCCAGCAGCTTGGCCCCGCTCGGACAGGGCGGTGGGGACATTCAGTACTTC.

This clone is a singleton in its sample. This chain links TRBV7-9 with TRBJ2-5, with a weak D call TRBD2 (5 bases). CDR1 and CDR2 from the germline V gene are SEHNR and FQNEAQ (reference sequence). The CDR3 runs to 14 residues. V lost 1 base to trimming and J lost 7 bases, with 13 bases between them. CDR3 bases: TGTGCCAGCAGCTTAGGCCCGGGAACTGGGACCCAGTACTTC. The encoded protein is CASSLGPGTGTQYF.

The chain carries TRBV27 and TRBJ2-1; a weak D match, TRBD1 (5 bases). Germline V gives CDR1 MNHEY, CDR2 SMNVEV (reference sequence). V was cut by 3 bases and J by 5 bases, with 8 bases left in between. The CDR3 totals 13 residues. The CDR3 here is CASSFGRDNEQFF. DNA for the CDR3: TGTGCCAGCAGTTTCGGCAGGGACAATGAGCAGTTCTTC.

The V gene is TRBV7-8, the J gene TRBJ1-2, with no clear D. The CDR3 has 13 amino acids. CDR1 and CDR2 (germline): SGHVS, FQNEAQ. V was pared by 0 bases and J by 6 bases, with 8 bases between. This chain's CDR3 is CASSLAGRDGYTF. As DNA, the CDR3 is TGTGCCAGCAGCTTAGCCGGACGGGATGGCTACACCTTC.

The rearrangement links TRBV28 to TRBJ1-3; D is ambiguous. This CDR3 region has 18 residues. The V gene lost 5 bases and the J gene lost 0 bases, with 20 bases spanning the gap. Looked up from germline, CDR1 is MDHEN and CDR2 is SYDVKM. The CDR3 loop is CASSPRGFGDYSGNTIYF. In DNA, the CDR3 is TGTGCCAGCAGTCCCCGTGGCTTTGGAGATTACTCTGGAAACACCATATATTTT.

This chain uses TRBV7-2 with TRBJ1-1, with D unclear. Germline V gene lookup returns CDR1 SGHTA and CDR2 FQGNSA. This CDR3 is built from 14 residues. Trimming removed 3 bases from V and 2 bases from J, with 10 bases in between. CDR3 amino acids: CASSLSAGNTEAFF. The CDR3 nucleotides read TGTGCCAGCAGCTTGTCAGCCGGCAACACTGAAGCTTTCTTT.

This clone was recorded only once. V usage is TRBV6-6 and J usage is TRBJ1-5; D unclear. V lost 2 bases, J lost 7 bases, and 9 bases lay in between. Germline assignment: CDR1 MNHNY and CDR2 SVGAGI (reference sequence). The CDR3 is made up of 13 amino acids. The CDR3 loop is CASSYGRGQPQHF. CDR3 nucleotides: TGTGCCAGCAGTTACGGTCGGGGACAGCCCCAGCATTTT.

As to this clone: A read error may account for a junction end that differs from germline. The rearrangement links TRBV19 to TRBJ2-2, with TRBD1 identical over 12 bases. In germline, CDR1 is LNHDA, CDR2 SQIVND (reference sequence). This CDR3 contains 15 residues. The CDR3, as DNA: TGTGCCAGTAGTTGGGACAGGGGGCAAGAGCGGGGAGCTGTTTTT. Encoded protein: CASSWDRGQERGAVF. Looking up the rest from reference TRBV19 and TRBJ2-2 gives the full variable domain: DGGITQSPKYLFRKEGQNVTLSCEQNLNHDAMYWYRQDPGQGLRLIYYSQIVNDFQKGDIAEGYSVSREKKESFPLTVTSAQKNPTAFYLCASSWDRGQERGAVFGEGSRLTVL.

The V and J genes are TRBV7-9 and TRBJ2-7; weak D call: TRBD1 (5 bases). There are 12 residues in the CDR3. Germline CDR1 SEHNR, CDR2 FQNEAQ (reference sequence). V dropped 5 bases and J dropped 3 bases, with 8 bases sitting between them. The CDR3 is CASSIQGYEQYF. The CDR3 DNA reads TGTGCCAGCAGCATCCAGGGCTACGAGCAGTACTTC.